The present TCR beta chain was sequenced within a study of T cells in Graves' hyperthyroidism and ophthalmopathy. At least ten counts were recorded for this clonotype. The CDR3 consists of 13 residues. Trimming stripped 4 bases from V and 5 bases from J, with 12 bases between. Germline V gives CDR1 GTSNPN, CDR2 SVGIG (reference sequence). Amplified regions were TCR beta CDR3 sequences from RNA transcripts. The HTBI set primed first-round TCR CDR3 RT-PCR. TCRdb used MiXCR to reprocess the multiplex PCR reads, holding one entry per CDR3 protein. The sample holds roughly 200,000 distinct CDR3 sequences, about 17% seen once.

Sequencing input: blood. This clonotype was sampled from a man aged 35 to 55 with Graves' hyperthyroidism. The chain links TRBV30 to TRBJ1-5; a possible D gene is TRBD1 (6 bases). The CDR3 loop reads CAWNMGAHQPQHF. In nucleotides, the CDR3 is TGTGCCTGGAACATGGGGGCTCATCAGCCCCAGCATTTT.